These 14 T cell receptor beta chains were sequenced from one sample in a study of blood T cell repertoires in COVID-19. The method was immunoSEQ multiplex PCR; TCRdb's version includes in-frame clones alone and lacks a portion of them. The profile shows 200,000 or so clones, 80% to 90% of them singletons. The material sequenced was peripheral blood. The receptors originated from a human donor with active or convalescent COVID-19. The donor label of this sample is uncertain.

V is TRBV5-1 and J is TRBJ1-4; D gene unclear. CDR3 length equals 15 residues. The germline gives CDR1 SGHRS, CDR2 YFSETQ. The germline V and J ends were trimmed by 0 bases and 7 bases, with 13 bases remaining between them. CDR3 nucleotide sequence: TGCGCCAGCAGCTTGGAGGCAGGCTTGGGTGAAAAACTGTTTTTT. It is translated as CASSLEAGLGEKLFF.

CDR3 in DNA: TGTGCCAGCAGTGACTCGAGGGGTAGCGGGAGGATTGAGCAGTTCTTC. Encoded protein: CASSDSRGSGRIEQFF. The chain combines TRBV6-4 with TRBJ2-1; 10 nucleotides line up with TRBD2. The V and J ends lost 0 bases and 9 bases, in that order; junction bases with no gene match: 8. CDR1 is MRHNA, CDR2 SNTAGT, per germline. The CDR3 runs to 16 residues.

This clone was found a few times. The chain employs TRBV21-1 and TRBJ2-6; the table's D call of TRBD1 was not tested on the DNA. TRBV21-1 is listed as a pseudogene. The CDR3 length is 18 residues. The CDR3 here is CASSGGTGAVSGANVLTF. CDR3 nucleotide sequence: TGTGCCAGCAGCGGAGGGACAGGGGCTGTCTCTGGGGCCAACGTCCTGACTTTC.

The chain has TRBV6-5 and TRBJ2-5, with D perhaps matching TRBD1 (6 bases). The V end lost 6 bases, the J end lost 5 bases, and 16 bases lay between the germline ends. The CDR3 is made up of 14 amino acids. Germline CDR1 reads MNHEY; CDR2 reads SVGAGI. In nucleotides, the CDR3 is TGTGCCAGCAGCGTCCAGACAGGAAGGGAGACCCAGTACTTC. This encodes CASSVQTGRETQYF.

This sequence joins TRBV7-3 and TRBJ2-7, with 9 bases aligning to TRBD1. The CDR3 contains 15 residues. After removal of 2 bases from V and 5 bases from J, the junction contained 7 bases not matched to a gene. CDR1 SGHTA and CDR2 FQGTGA come from the germline V gene. CDR3 residues: CASSLSGTGRHEQYF. The CDR3 coding sequence is TGTGCCAGCAGCTTATCGGGGACAGGGCGGCACGAGCAGTACTTC.

This sequence joins TRBV7-2 and TRBJ2-5, with 8 bases matching TRBD2. There are 12 residues in the CDR3. V trimming: 8 bases; J trimming: 5 bases; junction bases outside the gene matches: 4. Germline-derived CDR1 and CDR2 are SGHTA and FQGNSA. CDR3 residues: CASRGGGETQYF. CDR3 DNA sequence: TGTGCCAGCCGGGGGGGCGGGGAGACCCAGTACTTC. Full variable domain (outside the CDR3, taken from reference TRBV7-2 and TRBJ2-5): GAGVSQSPSNKVTEKGKDVELRCDPISGHTALYWYRQSLGQGLEFLIYFQGNSAPDKSGLPSDRFSAERTGGSVSTLTIQRTQQEDSAVYLCASRGGGETQYFGPGTRLLVL.

This clone came up a few times. V usage is TRBV12-3 or TRBV12-4 and J usage is TRBJ1-1; D remains unclear. The CDR3 extends over 13 amino acids. The germline V and J ends were trimmed by 7 bases and 4 bases, with 13 bases remaining between them. The CDR3 nucleotides are TGTGCCAGCACCCATTGGAGAGGCACTGAAGCTTTCTTT. Its translation is CASTHWRGTEAFF.

Comments on this clone: One end of the junction is discordant with germline, which a read error may explain. This rearrangement joins TRBV13 to TRBJ2-2, with 8 bases matching TRBD1. CDR1 and CDR2 from the germline V gene are PRHDT and FYEKMQ (reference sequence). The length of the CDR3 is 16 residues. CDR3 residues: CAGSLEQGVNTGELFF. For the CDR3, the DNA is TGTGCCGGCAGCTTGGAACAGGGGGTTAACACCGGGGAGCTGTTTTTT.

The V and J genes are TRBV19 and TRBJ1-3, with a tentative D call TRBD1 (5 bases). The V end was cut by 0 bases, the J end by 5 bases, with 14 bases between. This CDR3 is built from 16 residues. Germline V CDR1 and CDR2: LNHDA, SQIVND (reference sequence). Here the CDR3 DNA reads TGTGCCAGTAGTATAGAGGGACTGCCTCGAAGAAACACCATATATTTT. Its translation: CASSIEGLPRRNTIYF.

This clone was detected only once. This chain uses TRBV28 with TRBJ1-2; TRBD1 aligns across 7 bases. CDR3 length equals 12 residues. CDR1 and CDR2 from the germline V gene are MDHEN and SYDVKM. The J segment lost 7 bases and the V segment lost 10 bases, leaving 9 bases of the junction unmatched. In DNA, the CDR3 is TGTGCCACCGACAGGGAGTCCCCTGGCTACACCTTC. Its protein product is CATDRESPGYTF.

V gene TRBV5-1 combines with J gene TRBJ1-4, with 9 bases lining up with TRBD1. In germline, CDR1 is SGHRS, CDR2 YFSETQ. V was clipped by 3 bases and J by 7 bases; unmatched bases: 7. The CDR3 sequence is 15 residues long. CDR3 sequence reads: CASSWIPGQGEKLFF. CDR3 in DNA: TGCGCCAGCAGCTGGATACCGGGACAGGGTGAAAAACTGTTTTTT. Full variable domain (outside the CDR3, taken from reference TRBV5-1 and TRBJ1-4): KAGVTQTPRYLIKTRGQQVTLSCSPISGHRSVSWYQQTPGQGLQFLFEYFSETQRNKGNFPGRFSGRQFSNSRSEMNVSTLELGDSALYLCASSWIPGQGEKLFFGSGTQLSVL.

V gene TRBV5-1 combines with J gene TRBJ1-6; possible D gene TRBD1, 6 bases. The CDR3 runs to 18 residues. Trimming took off 4 bases at V and 0 bases at J, with 17 bases between the two ends. Germline lookup yields CDR1 SGHRS and CDR2 YFSETQ. The CDR3: CASSLDSAGFSYNSPLHF. Written as DNA, the CDR3 is TGCGCCAGCAGCCTGGACAGTGCGGGGTTCTCCTATAATTCACCCCTCCACTTT.

CDR3 region: CASSLAGISPETQYF. In DNA, the CDR3 is TGTGCCAGCAGCTTGGCGGGGATTAGTCCGGAGACCCAGTACTTC. This chain links TRBV7-9 with TRBJ2-5; D is perhaps TRBD2 (6 bases). Germline-derived CDR1 and CDR2 are SEHNR and FQNEAQ (reference sequence). This CDR3 comprises 15 residues. Deletions cut 3 bases from V and 5 bases from J, with 16 bases between.

The chain's CDR3 is CASWGSNTGELFF. The CDR3 nucleotides are TGTGCCAGTTGGGGCTCGAACACCGGGGAGCTGTTTTTT. The chain has TRBV19 and TRBJ2-2; D is possibly TRBD1 (5 bases). Trimming pared 8 bases from V and 0 bases from J, leaving 7 bases between. This CDR3 region has 13 residues. Germline V gives CDR1 LNHDA, CDR2 SQIVND (reference sequence).